Sequencing of this T cell receptor (beta chain) was carried out in a study of T-cell reconstitution after alpha-beta-depleted transplantation in children. Study-wide points: Newly produced T cells mostly provided counts and TCRbeta diversity after one year, as hyperexpanded clones declined. Day-60 TCRbeta diversity that was high in some patients was derived from surviving recipient T cells and thymic progenitors. Several hundred expanded graft clones reportedly gave rise to the alpha-beta T cells present about two months after transplant.

On this clonotype itself: The antigen is unknown.

Germline V gene sequence: CDR1 SGHRS, CDR2 YFSETQ. CDR3 length: 15 amino acids. Trimming left V 0 bases short and J 0 bases short, with 7 bases between. Preparation of the TCRbeta library involved a method that used unique molecular identifiers. TCRdb reanalysed the PCR reads using MiXCR and keeps one entry per CDR3 protein. The table has 300,000 to 350,000 distinct CDR3 sequences, roughly 21% seen once. Material: PBMCs, mostly from graft donor cells, obtained 180 days after TCRalphabeta/CD19-depleted stem cell transplant. The chain recombines TRBV5-1 with TRBJ1-3; D unclear. This TCR derives from a male patient aged 5 to 17 who had a stem cell transplant for acute lymphoblastic leukemia, so the T cells may come from the graft donor. Here the CDR3 reads CASSLVGYSGNTIYF. CDR3 in DNA: TGCGCCAGCAGCTTGGTCGGGTACTCTGGAAACACCATATATTTT.